This T cell receptor (beta chain) emerged from a study of identical twins. Findings and caveats of the study: Clonotypes of the beta chain that were abundant in cord blood carried fewer insertions (memory repertoires showed none). The authors drew conclusions from cross-sectional statistical analysis rather than following the same donors. One should note that invariant MAIT and iNKT cells could partly confound zero-insertion analyses.

This CDR3 has 14 amino acids. Trimming cost V 6 bases and J 8 bases, with 16 bases left between them. The authors used template switching to add a universal primer site and gave cDNA unique molecular identifiers. TCRdb redid the calling of the 5' RACE reads with MiXCR, one entry per CDR3 protein. The sample shows roughly 570,000 distinct CDR3 sequences, more than 9% of them seen only once. This clonotype showed up just a few times. Its target is not known. These data also featured in a second study, about yellow fever vaccine responses in identical twins.

The chain employs TRBV12-3 or TRBV12-4 and TRBJ2-2; D perhaps matches TRBD1 (6 bases). The TCR originated in a woman between 18 and 29 years old in good health. Source material: PBMCs. CDR3 sequence reads: CASSLNRALGELFF. Written as DNA, the CDR3 is TGTGCCAGCAGCCTCAACAGGGCTCTGGGGGAGCTGTTTTTT.